This T cell receptor beta chain is drawn from a study of cytomegalovirus exposure and HLA in healthy donors. In the PCR, 60 Vbeta and 13 Jbeta primers were used. This table comes from immunoSEQ multiplex PCR, and its TCRdb copy is limited to in-frame clones, with some not included. The data hold about 110,000 clones, with around three quarters observed a single time. CDR3 length: 17 residues. CDR1 MRHNA and CDR2 SNTAGT come from the germline V gene. V shed 8 bases and J shed 5 bases, with 26 bases lying between them. Study-wide findings and caveats: The number of N-insertions in an Asian-associated ancestry cluster was reportedly below the 666-donor mean in a later analysis.

Concerning this clone: Its antigen remains unidentified.

This chain connects TRBV6-4 to TRBJ2-3, with D perhaps TRBD1 (5 bases). The sample was PBMCs. This receptor was taken from a woman in her fifties or sixties in good health and CMV-seropositive. The CDR3 here is CASDVRARCFIQDTQYF. The CDR3 nucleotides read TGTGCCAGCGACGTCAGGGCACGTTGTTTCATTCAAGATACGCAGTATTTT.